The 29 T cell receptor beta chains given below trace back to one sample, sequenced in a study of blood T cells in healthy people across ages. Primers used in a second PCR of roughly 6 to 11 cycles were a sample-barcoded 5' primer and a J-beta primer mix. TCRdb reprocessed the 5' RACE reads with MiXCR, giving one entry per CDR3 protein. The table lists 600,000 to 1,000,000 distinct CDR3 sequences, 55% to 70% of them singletons. Sequenced material: blood. These TCRs come from a young man in good health.

This clonotype appeared a single time. The gene calls are TRBV5-4 and TRBJ1-1; D gene ambiguous. V lost 0 bases and J lost 5, with 11 bases in between. CDR1 is SGHNT, CDR2 YYREEE, per germline (reference sequence). This CDR3 has 14 residues. CDR3 DNA sequence: TGTGCCAGCAGCTTGGGCGCGGGAGATACTGAAGCTTTCTTT. It is translated as CASSLGAGDTEAFF.

J is TRBJ1-1 and V is TRBV7-9; possible D gene TRBD1, 6 bases. Germline V CDR1 and CDR2: SEHNR, FQNEAQ (reference sequence). Trimming shortened V by 7 bases and J by 3 bases, and 15 bases separated the two germline ends. This CDR3 spans 14 amino acids. The CDR3 bases are TGTGCCAGCACCTTCAGGGGTCGCGACACTGAAGCTTTCTTT. Its translation: CASTFRGRDTEAFF.

The chain combines TRBV6-1 with TRBJ2-6; D gene ambiguous. V was pared by 2 bases and J by 2 bases, with 7 bases between. The V gene's germline CDR1 is MNHNS and CDR2 SASEGT. The CDR3 consists of 15 residues. This CDR3 is CASSESYAGANVLTF. In DNA, the CDR3 is TGTGCCAGCAGTGAATCGTACGCTGGGGCCAACGTCCTGACTTTC.

The CDR3 sequence: CATSPERELYNEQFF. CDR3 coding DNA: TGTGCCACCTCACCGGAGCGGGAGTTATACAATGAGCAGTTCTTC. V usage is TRBV6-5 and J usage is TRBJ2-1; 8 bases align to TRBD2. Trimming took 10 bases from V and 4 from J; bases not matched to a gene: 12. Germline assignment: CDR1 MNHEY and CDR2 SVGAGI. CDR3 length: 15 residues.

The chain recombines TRBV29-1 with TRBJ2-7, with TRBD1 identical over 10 bases. The CDR3 has 16 amino acids. Trimming removed 0 bases from V and 3 bases from J; junction bases left unmatched: 8. Germline-derived CDR1 and CDR2 are SQVTM and ANQGSEA. In DNA form, the CDR3 reads TGCAGCGTTGAAGATGGCCTGACAGGGGGCGTCTACGAGCAGTACTTC. It translates to CSVEDGLTGGVYEQYF.

This clonotype was seen a handful of times. The V call is TRBV6-2 or TRBV6-3, the J call TRBJ2-7; 7 nucleotides agree with TRBD2. Germline CDR1 is MNHEY and CDR2 is SVGEGT. This CDR3 contains 14 residues. Unmatched junction bases numbered 9, after V lost 6 bases and J lost 4 bases. The CDR3 DNA is TGTGCCAGCAGAGAATTTAGCGGGCCGTACGAGCAGTACTTC. It yields the protein CASREFSGPYEQYF.

The chain is built from TRBV7-8 and TRBJ2-5; 13 positions agree with TRBD2. The CDR3 has 17 amino acids. The germline gives CDR1 SGHVS, CDR2 FQNEAQ. The J segment lost 2 bases and the V segment lost 5 bases, leaving 8 bases of the junction unmatched. The CDR3 loop reads CASSTSGRAREQETQYF. CDR3 sequence (DNA): TGTGCCAGCAGCACTAGCGGGAGGGCGAGGGAGCAAGAGACCCAGTACTTC.

This clonotype came up a few times. This sequence joins TRBV12-3 or TRBV12-4 and TRBJ2-1; 16 bases line up with TRBD2. J was trimmed by 5 bases and V by 6 bases; bases with no gene match: 7. The CDR3 totals 17 residues. Written as DNA, the CDR3 is TGTGCCAGCAGCCCCGGGACTAGCGGGAGGGCCGACAATGAGCAGTTCTTC. Protein: CASSPGTSGRADNEQFF.

The V gene is TRBV20-1, the J gene TRBJ2-7, with D tentatively TRBD2 (5 bases). CDR1 is DFQATT and CDR2 is SNEGSKA in the germline V gene (reference sequence). Between the trimmed V and J ends, which lost 4 bases and 6 bases, there was a span of 22 bases. This CDR3 is 15 amino acids long. The CDR3 nucleotides read TGCAGTGCTACATGGATTGGGTCGGGAATTAGCGAGCAGTACTTC. This translates into CSATWIGSGISEQYF.

This clonotype was observed a single time. The CDR3 region is CASSTDRAGEKTQYF. CDR3 bases: TGCGCCAGCAGCACGGACAGGGCGGGAGAAAAGACCCAGTACTTC. The chain couples TRBV5-1 to TRBJ2-5; D is possibly TRBD1 (8 bases). V dropped 4 bases and J dropped 6 bases, with 19 bases sitting between them. Germline values: CDR1 SGHRS, CDR2 YFSETQ. The CDR3 length is 15 residues.

V is TRBV5-6 and J is TRBJ2-1; D not resolved. Germline CDR1 reads SGHDT; CDR2 reads YYEEEE. The CDR3 runs 15 residues. Trimming shortened V by 0 bases and J by 0 bases, and 7 bases separated the two germline ends. The DNA for the CDR3 is TGTGCCAGCAGCTTGGGGCCTGGCTCCTACAATGAGCAGTTCTTC. Translating it yields CASSLGPGSYNEQFF.

The chain links TRBV29-1 to TRBJ1-2, with a tentative D call TRBD1 (5 bases). Between the trimmed V and J ends, which lost 4 bases and 0 bases, there was a span of 15 bases. The CDR3 is 15 residues long. The germline V gene encodes CDR1 SQVTM and CDR2 ANQGSEA. CDR3 loop: CSVGLWGGPNYGYTF. CDR3 coding DNA: TGCAGCGTTGGTCTGTGGGGGGGACCTAACTATGGCTACACCTTC.

The V call is TRBV10-3, the J call TRBJ2-3; the match to TRBD1 covers 10 bases. V was clipped by 6 bases and J by 0 bases; unmatched bases: 3. CDR1 and CDR2 from the germline V gene are ENHRY and SYGVKD. The CDR3 runs to 15 residues. DNA for the CDR3: TGTGCCATCAGGGGGACAGGGGCGAGCACAGATACGCAGTATTTT. Protein: CAIRGTGASTDTQYF.

This clonotype was seen a handful of times. The genes are TRBV7-3 and TRBJ2-3; D is unresolved. The CDR3 totals 13 residues. Trimming pared 6 bases from V and 2 bases from J, leaving 9 bases between. Germline V CDR1 and CDR2: SGHTA, FQGTGA. The CDR3: CASSPHSTDTQYF. The CDR3 region has the DNA TGTGCCAGCAGTCCTCACTCCACAGATACGCAGTATTTT.

A note on this clonotype: Possible read error: a much larger clone is one base away. The chain uses TRBV20-1 and TRBJ2-1; 8 nucleotides agree with TRBD2. CDR1 and CDR2 (germline): DFQATT, SNEGSKA (reference sequence). V dropped 2 bases and J dropped 5; count of bases not matched to a gene: 5. This CDR3 is 14 amino acids long. The CDR3 DNA sequence: TGCAGTGCTAGATACGGACTAGCCCACAATGAGCAGTTCTTC. It is translated as CSARYGLAHNEQFF.

The chain couples TRBV7-2 to TRBJ2-5; TRBD2 matches 7 bases. The DNA end lines up better with TRBJ2-7; the J call may be wrong. Per the germline V gene, CDR1 is SGHTA and CDR2 is FQGNSA. This CDR3 has 16 residues. The CDR3 nucleotides read TGTGCCAGCAGCTTAGTTGGGCTAGCGGAAGGGTACGAGCAGTACTTC. Its protein product is CASSLVGLAEGYEQYF.

The gene calls are TRBV28 and TRBJ2-7, with TRBD2 matching over 9 bases. This CDR3 region has 14 residues. The V gene end was trimmed by 8 bases and the J gene end by 4 bases; junction bases not matched to a gene: 9. The V gene's germline CDR1 is MDHEN and CDR2 SYDVKM. The CDR3 reads CASVGREGQYEQYF. CDR3 DNA: TGTGCCAGCGTGGGGCGGGAGGGCCAATACGAGCAGTACTTC.

This chain joins TRBV5-1 and TRBJ2-4; D unclear. The tail of the sequence fits TRBJ2-7 better, so the J call may be wrong. The CDR3 runs 13 residues. Looked up from germline, CDR1 is SGHRS and CDR2 is YFSETQ. DNA for the CDR3: TGCGCCAGCAGCTTGGACAACGGTCTCGAGCAGTACTTC. Amino acid sequence: CASSLDNGLEQYF.

The sample holds a few counts of this clonotype. This chain joins TRBV20-1 and TRBJ2-3, with D hard to call. The CDR3 sequence is 17 residues long. The V gene's germline CDR1 is DFQATT and CDR2 SNEGSKA (reference sequence). Trimming took off 3 bases at V and 1 base at J, with 20 bases between the two ends. The CDR3 protein is CSASGLIKGGRTDTQYF. For the CDR3, the DNA is TGCAGTGCTAGTGGCTTGATTAAGGGTGGACGCACAGATACGCAGTATTTT.

The chain combines TRBV29-1 with TRBJ2-5; D uncertain. The tail of the sequence fits TRBJ2-7 better, so the J call may be wrong. CDR3 length: 12 residues. Germline V gene sequence: CDR1 SQVTM, CDR2 ANQGSEA. The CDR3 nucleotides read TGCAGCGTTGAAGTTGGGTGGAACGAGCAGTACTTC. Protein: CSVEVGWNEQYF.

The table lists this clonotype with a few counts. The rearrangement links TRBV4-2 to TRBJ1-2, with D unresolved. V shed 0 bases and J shed 5 bases, with 13 bases lying between them. This CDR3 is built from 15 residues. Germline lookup yields CDR1 LGHNA and CDR2 YNFKEQ. The CDR3 is CASSQDSAAGYGYTF. CDR3 DNA sequence: TGTGCCAGCAGCCAAGACAGCGCGGCTGGTTATGGCTACACCTTC.

The J gene is TRBJ2-7, the V gene TRBV12-3 or TRBV12-4, with 8 bases matching TRBD2. The J call is in doubt because the DNA end fits TRBJ2-5 better. The CDR3 runs 12 residues. This chain's CDR3 is CASGAGEETQYF. Written as DNA, the CDR3 is TGTGCCAGCGGAGCGGGGGAAGAGACCCAGTACTTC.

The chain recombines TRBV12-3 or TRBV12-4 with TRBJ2-7; 11 bases align to TRBD2. The CDR3 length is 15 residues. The V gene end was trimmed by 3 bases and the J gene end by 2 bases; junction bases not matched to a gene: 3. CDR3 nucleotides: TGTGCCAGCAGTTTCACTAGCGGGGGACCCTACGAGCAGTACTTC. This encodes CASSFTSGGPYEQYF.

The J gene is TRBJ2-5, the V gene TRBV7-9; D remains unclear. Germline CDR1 reads SEHNR; CDR2 reads FQNEAQ (reference sequence). This CDR3 has 14 residues. With 1 base removed from V and 2 bases from J, the gap between germline ends came to 8 bases. The CDR3 region has the DNA TGTGCCAGCAGCTTAGTTGACTCACAAGAGACCCAGTACTTC. It yields the protein CASSLVDSQETQYF.

This clonotype has just a few counts. V and J are TRBV7-8 and TRBJ2-3; no reliable D call. The V gene's germline CDR1 is SGHVS and CDR2 FQNEAQ. The CDR3 spans 13 residues. Trimming left V 3 bases short and J 6 bases short, with 10 bases between. This CDR3 is CASSLVEWDTQYF. CDR3 nucleotides: TGTGCCAGCAGCTTGGTCGAGTGGGATACGCAGTATTTT.

This clonotype has only one observation. This chain uses TRBV6-5 with TRBJ2-7; possibly TRBD2 for D (6 bases). The CDR3 runs to 15 residues. V was pared by 6 bases and J by 0 bases, with 15 bases between. In germline, CDR1 is MNHEY, CDR2 SVGAGI. For the CDR3, the DNA is TGTGCCAGCAGCCCCCGGGGGTCCGACTCCTACGAGCAGTACTTC. It codes for CASSPRGSDSYEQYF.

The V call is TRBV6-5, the J call TRBJ1-1, with a possible D match to TRBD1 (5 bases). The germline CDR1 and CDR2 sequences are MNHEY and SVGAGI. Trimming removed 11 bases at V and 6 bases at J, with 19 bases between. CDR3 length: 13 residues. The DNA for the CDR3 is TGTGCCGCCGGGGCGGGGGGAATATCTGAAGCTTTCTTT. Translated: CAAGAGGISEAFF.

The chain couples TRBV29-1 to TRBJ1-2; a weak D match, TRBD1 (5 bases). Germline V gene data show CDR1 as SQVTM and CDR2 as ANQGSEA. CDR3 length: 13 residues. V lost 4 bases and J 10 bases, leaving 19 bases between the germline ends. CDR3 in DNA: TGCAGCGTTGTGCCCCTGCGGGGCAGGGACTACACCTTC. It specifies CSVVPLRGRDYTF.

This rearrangement joins TRBV7-9 to TRBJ2-7; D may be TRBD1 (6 bases). From germline, CDR1 is SEHNR and CDR2 FQNEAQ (reference sequence). Deletions cut 0 bases from V and 3 bases from J, with 12 bases between. CDR3 length equals 15 residues. CDR3 in DNA: TGTGCCAGCAGCTTAGCGACAGGTTGGAGCTACGAGCAGTACTTC. As protein: CASSLATGWSYEQYF.